Following are 9 T cell receptor beta chains from one sample sequenced in a study of cytomegalovirus exposure and HLA in healthy donors. PCR used 60 Vbeta primers and 13 Jbeta primers. TCRdb's table, derived via immunoSEQ multiplex PCR, lists solely in-frame clones and lacks some. The sample consists of almost 200,000 clones, roughly 79% of them appearing once. The sequencing input was PBMCs. These receptors were collected from a man aged 25-45 years in good health and CMV-seronegative.

This clone was detected once. The genes are TRBV9 and TRBJ2-3, with unresolved D. The CDR3 totals 11 residues. The germline V gene has CDR1 SGDLS and CDR2 YYNGEE. V dropped 3 bases and J dropped 4 bases, with 3 bases sitting between them. DNA of the CDR3: TGTGCCAGCAGCGCGTCAGATACGCAGTATTTT. Its protein product is CASSASDTQYF. The full variable domain, with the rest looked up from reference TRBV9 and TRBJ2-3, is DSGVTQTPKHLITATGQRVTLRCSPRSGDLSVYWYQQSLDQGLQFLIQYYNGEERAKGNILERFSAQQFPDLHSELNLSSLELGDSALYFCASSASDTQYFGPGTRLTVL.

The genes are TRBV2 and TRBJ1-1; D call uncertain. V lost 3 bases, J lost 4 bases, and 18 bases lay in between. Germline CDR1 reads SNHLY; CDR2 reads FYNNEI. CDR3 size: 16 residues. DNA for the CDR3: TGTGCCAGCAGTGATGGGCGTTCGAACTTTGTCACTGAAGCTTTCTTT. Its protein is CASSDGRSNFVTEAFF. Full variable domain (outside the CDR3, taken from reference TRBV2 and TRBJ1-1): EPEVTQTPSHQVTQMGQEVILRCVPISNHLYFYWYRQILGQKVEFLVSFYNNEISEKSEIFDDQFSVERPDGSNFTLKIRSTKLEDSAMYFCASSDGRSNFVTEAFFGQGTRLTVV.

V and J are TRBV14 and TRBJ2-5, with 7 bases identical to TRBD2. CDR3 size: 12 residues. Per germline, CDR1 SGHDN and CDR2 FVKESK. V shed 1 base and J 10 bases; nucleotides not matched to a gene: 3. CDR3: CASSQVGGNQYF. DNA of the CDR3: TGTGCCAGCAGCCAAGTGGGGGGGAACCAGTACTTC.

The chain carries TRBV21-1 and TRBJ2-1; the listed D gene, TRBD1, was not tested against the DNA. TRBV21-1 is classified as a pseudogene. This CDR3 contains 14 residues. CDR3 amino acids: CASSKIQGPNEQFF. CDR3 bases: TGTGCCAGCAGCAAAATTCAGGGCCCTAATGAGCAGTTCTTC.

This chain connects TRBV7-3 to TRBJ2-1; 12 bases agree with TRBD2. The J segment lost 9 bases and the V segment lost 1 base, leaving 10 bases of the junction unmatched. The V gene's germline CDR1 is SGHTA and CDR2 FQGTGA. The CDR3 length is 17 residues. CDR3 sequence: CASSLKTSGSGGSEQFF. For the CDR3, the DNA is TGTGCCAGCAGCTTAAAGACTAGCGGGAGCGGGGGGAGTGAGCAGTTCTTC.

In this sample, this clone is medium-sized. This chain links TRBV5-6 with TRBJ1-4; 7 bases align to TRBD1. Looked up from germline, CDR1 is SGHDT and CDR2 is YYEEEE. Trimming removed 0 bases from V and 10 bases from J; junction bases left unmatched: 6. The CDR3 runs 14 residues. The CDR3, as DNA: TGTGCCAGCAGCTTGGCTACGTCAGGGGGAAAACTGTTTTTT. It specifies CASSLATSGGKLFF.

This chain connects TRBV18 to TRBJ2-7; 8 bases are shared with TRBD1. This CDR3 region has 13 residues. With V trimmed by 5 bases and J by 5 bases, 5 bases remained unmatched. Germline V gene lookup returns CDR1 KGHSH and CDR2 LQKENI. DNA for the CDR3: TGTGCCAGCTCAAGAGACAGGGGTGACGAGCAGTACTTC. Translated: CASSRDRGDEQYF. The full variable domain, its missing parts supplied by reference TRBV18 and TRBJ2-7, is NAGVMQNPRHLVRRRGQEARLRCSPMKGHSHVYWYRQLPEEGLKFMVYLQKENIIDESGMPKERFSAEFPKEGPSILRIQQVVRGDSAAYFCASSRDRGDEQYFGPGTRLTVT.

J is TRBJ1-1 and V is TRBV30; 8 bases fit TRBD1. Germline-derived CDR1 and CDR2 are GTSNPN and SVGIG (reference sequence). The CDR3 is 16 amino acids. Trimming at V came to 4 bases and at J to 4 bases, leaving 14 bases not matched to a gene. In nucleotides, the CDR3 is TGTGCCTGGAACTATTTCGCGGGACAGGCGGGCACTGAAGCTTTCTTT. This gives the protein CAWNYFAGQAGTEAFF. Filled out from reference TRBV30 and TRBJ1-1, the complete variable domain reads SQTIHQWPATLVQPVGSPLSLECTVEGTSNPNLYWYRQAAGRGLQLLFYSVGIGQISSEVPQNLSASRPQDRQFILSSKKLLLSDSGFYLCAWNYFAGQAGTEAFFGQGTRLTVV.

The gene calls are TRBV4-1 and TRBJ1-6; the match to TRBD1 covers 7 bases. J lost 7 bases, V lost 1 base, and 1 base had no gene match. The CDR3 loop spans 14 amino acids. The germline V gene encodes CDR1 MGHRA and CDR2 YSYEKL. CDR3 sequence reads: CASSQGRGNSPLHF. As DNA, the CDR3 is TGCGCCAGCAGCCAAGGCAGGGGGAATTCACCCCTCCACTTT.